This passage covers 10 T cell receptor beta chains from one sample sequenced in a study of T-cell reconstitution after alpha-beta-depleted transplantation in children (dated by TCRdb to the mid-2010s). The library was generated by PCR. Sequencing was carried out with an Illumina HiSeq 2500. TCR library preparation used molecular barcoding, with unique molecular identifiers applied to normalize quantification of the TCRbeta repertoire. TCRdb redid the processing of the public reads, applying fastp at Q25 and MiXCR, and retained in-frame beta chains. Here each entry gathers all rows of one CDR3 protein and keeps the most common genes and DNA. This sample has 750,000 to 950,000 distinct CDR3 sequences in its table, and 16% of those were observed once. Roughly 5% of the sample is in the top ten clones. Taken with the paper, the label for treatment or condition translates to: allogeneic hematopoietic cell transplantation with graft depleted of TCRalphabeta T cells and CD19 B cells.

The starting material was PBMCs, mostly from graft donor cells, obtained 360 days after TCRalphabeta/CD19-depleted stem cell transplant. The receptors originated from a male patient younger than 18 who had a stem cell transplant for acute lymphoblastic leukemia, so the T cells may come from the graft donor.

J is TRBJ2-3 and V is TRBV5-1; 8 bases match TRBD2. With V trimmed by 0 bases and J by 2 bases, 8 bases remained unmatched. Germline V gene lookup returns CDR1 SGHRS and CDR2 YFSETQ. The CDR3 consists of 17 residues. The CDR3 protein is CASSLAPAGGPTDTQYF. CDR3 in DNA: TGCGCCAGCAGCTTGGCCCCGGCGGGAGGCCCCACAGATACGCAGTATTTT.

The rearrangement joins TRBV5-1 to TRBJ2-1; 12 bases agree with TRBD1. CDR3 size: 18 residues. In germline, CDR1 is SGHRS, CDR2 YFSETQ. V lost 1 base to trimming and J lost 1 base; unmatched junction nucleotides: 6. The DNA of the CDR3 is TGCGCCAGCAGCTTGAGGGACAGGGGGCGCAGTTCCTACAATGAGCAGTTCTTC. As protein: CASSLRDRGRSSYNEQFF.

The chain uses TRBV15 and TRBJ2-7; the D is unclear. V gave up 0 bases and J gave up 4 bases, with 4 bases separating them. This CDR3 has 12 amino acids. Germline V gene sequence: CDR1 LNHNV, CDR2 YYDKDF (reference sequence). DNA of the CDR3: TGTGCCACCAGCAGAGACCTGTACGAGCAGTACTTC. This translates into CATSRDLYEQYF.

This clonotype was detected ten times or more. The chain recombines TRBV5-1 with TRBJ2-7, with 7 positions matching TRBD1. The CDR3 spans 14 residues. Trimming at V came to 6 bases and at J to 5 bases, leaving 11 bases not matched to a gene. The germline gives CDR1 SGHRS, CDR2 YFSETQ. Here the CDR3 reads CASTKMTGINEQYF. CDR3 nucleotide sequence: TGCGCCAGCACAAAAATGACAGGGATCAACGAGCAGTACTTC.

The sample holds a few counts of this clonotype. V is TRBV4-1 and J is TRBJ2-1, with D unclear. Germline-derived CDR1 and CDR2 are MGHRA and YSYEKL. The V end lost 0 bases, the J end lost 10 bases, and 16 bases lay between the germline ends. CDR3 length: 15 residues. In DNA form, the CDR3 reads TGCGCCAGCAGCCAAGAGAAGGTTTTAAGGACCGAGCAGTTCTTC. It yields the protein CASSQEKVLRTEQFF.

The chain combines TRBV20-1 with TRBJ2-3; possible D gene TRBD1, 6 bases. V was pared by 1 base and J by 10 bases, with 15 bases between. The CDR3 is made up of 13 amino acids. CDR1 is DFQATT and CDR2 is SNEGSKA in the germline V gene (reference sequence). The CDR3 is CSARGRRGTPQYF. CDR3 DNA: TGCAGTGCTAGAGGACGTAGAGGGACACCGCAGTATTTT.

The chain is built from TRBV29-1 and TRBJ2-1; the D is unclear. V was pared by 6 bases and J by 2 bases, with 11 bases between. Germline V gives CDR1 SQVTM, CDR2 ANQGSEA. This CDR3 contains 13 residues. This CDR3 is CSVSTAAYNEQFF. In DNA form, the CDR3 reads TGCAGCGTGAGTACGGCAGCCTACAATGAGCAGTTCTTC.

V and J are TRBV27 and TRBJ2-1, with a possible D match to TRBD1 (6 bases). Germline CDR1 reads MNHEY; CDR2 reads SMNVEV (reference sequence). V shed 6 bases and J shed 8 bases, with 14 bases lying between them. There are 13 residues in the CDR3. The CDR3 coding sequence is TGTGCCAGCAGCTACAGGGATTCTTATGAGCAGTTCTTC. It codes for CASSYRDSYEQFF.

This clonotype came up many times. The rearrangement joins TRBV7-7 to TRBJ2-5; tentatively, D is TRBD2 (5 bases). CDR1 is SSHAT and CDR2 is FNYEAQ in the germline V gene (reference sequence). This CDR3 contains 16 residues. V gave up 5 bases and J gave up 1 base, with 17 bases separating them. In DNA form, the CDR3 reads TGTGCCAGCAGCCCAGCCCAAGCGGATTTCCAAGAGACCCAGTACTTC. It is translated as CASSPAQADFQETQYF. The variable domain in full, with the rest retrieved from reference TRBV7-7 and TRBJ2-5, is GAGVSQSPRYKVTKRGQDVTLRCDPISSHATLYWYQQALGQGPEFLTYFNYEAQPDKSGLPSDRFSAERPEGSISTLTIQRTEQRDSAMYRCASSPAQADFQETQYFGPGTRLLVL.

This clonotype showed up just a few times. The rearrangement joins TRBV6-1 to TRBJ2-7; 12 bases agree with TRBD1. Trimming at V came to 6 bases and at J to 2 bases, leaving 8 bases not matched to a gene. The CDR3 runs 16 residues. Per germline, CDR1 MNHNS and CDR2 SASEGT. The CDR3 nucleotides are TGTGCCAGCAGGAAATACGGGACAGGGGGCACCTACGAGCAGTACTTC. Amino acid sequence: CASRKYGTGGTYEQYF.